These 32 T cell receptor beta chains share one sample of origin, sequenced in a study of CD8 T cells in Susac syndrome. An input of about 0.45 to 1 ug of RNA was subjected to reverse transcription using random hexamers. TCRdb ran MiXCR on the immunoSEQ multiplex PCR reads and lists one entry per CDR3 protein. The sample lists around 200,000 distinct CDR3 sequences, 85% to 95% occurring once. The source material was CD4+ T cells from PBMCs. The receptors here all came from a human donor in good health.

The chain employs TRBV9 and TRBJ2-2; D may be TRBD2 (6 bases). The germline V and J ends were trimmed by 6 bases and 0 bases, with 12 bases remaining between them. The germline gives CDR1 SGDLS, CDR2 YYNGEE. The CDR3 is 15 amino acids. CDR3 in amino acids: CASNSGTANTGELFF. CDR3 nucleotide sequence: TGTGCCAGCAACTCGGGGACTGCGAACACCGGGGAGCTGTTTTTT.

The chain combines TRBV29-1 with TRBJ1-1; possible D gene TRBD1, 5 bases. This CDR3 spans 14 amino acids. Trimming took off 6 bases at V and 1 base at J, with 15 bases between the two ends. CDR1 is SQVTM and CDR2 is ANQGSEA in the germline V gene. For the CDR3, the DNA is TGCAGCGTCCAGACCGGGACTTGGAACACTGAAGCTTTCTTT. Translation: CSVQTGTWNTEAFF.

The genes are TRBV27 and TRBJ1-5, with 9 bases lining up with TRBD1. The CDR3 loop spans 14 amino acids. V was pared by 6 bases and J by 5 bases, with 5 bases of the junction left unmatched. The germline V gene has CDR1 MNHEY and CDR2 SMNVEV (reference sequence). This chain's CDR3 is CASRNRGRDQPQHF. CDR3 coding DNA: TGTGCCAGCAGGAACAGGGGGCGTGATCAGCCCCAGCATTTT.

The CDR3 spells CSAAAEPYEQYV. As DNA, the CDR3 is TGCAGTGCTGCGGCGGAACCCTACGAGCAGTACGTC. The chain links TRBV20-1 to TRBJ2-7; D call uncertain. The germline V and J ends were trimmed by 5 bases and 2 bases, with 10 bases remaining between them. There are 12 residues in the CDR3. The germline gives CDR1 DFQATT, CDR2 SNEGSKA (reference sequence).

As DNA, the CDR3 is TGCAGTGCTAGTGTACTTCGGGGGAATGAGCAGTTCTTC. Residues: CSASVLRGNEQFF. The chain uses TRBV20-1 and TRBJ2-1; D perhaps matches TRBD2 (6 bases). This CDR3 has 13 residues. Trimming cost V 3 bases and J 7 bases, with 13 bases left between them. Germline CDR1 reads DFQATT; CDR2 reads SNEGSKA (reference sequence).

The DNA of the CDR3 is TGTGCCAGCAGCTCCCGACTAGCGGGGAGTTCTGATACGCAGTATTTT. It codes for CASSSRLAGSSDTQYF. The chain combines TRBV9 with TRBJ2-3, with 11 bases matching TRBD2. V dropped 4 bases and J dropped 6; count of bases not matched to a gene: 10. Germline loops: CDR1 SGDLS, CDR2 YYNGEE. There are 16 residues in the CDR3.

This clonotype has just one count. The chain recombines TRBV4-2 with TRBJ2-1, with D unclear. Germline CDR1 is LGHNA and CDR2 is YNFKEQ. V was clipped by 4 bases and J by 15 bases, with 16 bases between them. This CDR3 comprises 12 residues. The CDR3 nucleotides are TGTGCCAGCAGCCCTGGTTGGACCCAGCCGTTCTTC. As protein: CASSPGWTQPFF.

This chain joins TRBV20-1 and TRBJ2-1; the D is unclear. The CDR3 runs 12 residues. Germline-derived CDR1 and CDR2 are DFQATT and SNEGSKA (reference sequence). Deletions cut 4 bases from V and 3 bases from J, with 7 bases between. CDR3: CSANRVYNEQFF. DNA of the CDR3: TGCAGTGCTAACAGAGTCTACAATGAGCAGTTCTTC.

This sequence joins TRBV29-1 and TRBJ2-5; D may be TRBD2 (5 bases). The V gene lost 2 bases and the J gene lost 2 bases, with 9 bases spanning the gap. Germline V CDR1 and CDR2: SQVTM, ANQGSEA. This CDR3 has 13 amino acids. CDR3 nucleotide sequence: TGCAGCGTTGAAACACCGGGACAAGAGACCCAGTACTTC. It translates to CSVETPGQETQYF.

The rearrangement uses TRBV12-3 or TRBV12-4 and TRBJ2-7; D is uncertain. The CDR3 sequence is 12 residues long. Trimming took 2 bases from V and 4 from J, leaving 6 bases between them. The CDR3 DNA sequence: TGTGCCAGCAGTTTAATAGTTTACGAGCAGTACTTC. It yields the protein CASSLIVYEQYF.

The V and J genes are TRBV5-1 and TRBJ1-1; D is ambiguous. The V and J ends lost 6 bases and 0 bases respectively, with 9 bases between them. The CDR3 is 13 amino acids. CDR1 is SGHRS and CDR2 is YFSETQ in the germline V gene. The CDR3 DNA reads as TGCGCCAGCAAAAAGGGTATGAACACTGAAGCTTTCTTT. Translating gives CASKKGMNTEAFF.

The V and J genes are TRBV29-1 and TRBJ1-2; TRBD1 aligns across 7 bases. CDR3 size: 13 residues. Germline CDR1 is SQVTM and CDR2 is ANQGSEA. Trimming at V came to 7 bases and at J to 2 bases, leaving 7 bases not matched to a gene. Here the CDR3 reads CSATGQTNYGYTF. The DNA for the CDR3 is TGCAGCGCCACGGGACAGACAAACTATGGCTACACCTTC. The entire variable domain, with the rest obtained from reference TRBV29-1 and TRBJ1-2, is as follows: SAVISQKPSRDICQRGTSLTIQCQVDSQVTMMFWYRQQPGQSLTLIATANQGSEATYESGFVIDKFPISRPNLTFSTLTVSNMSPEDSSIYLCSATGQTNYGYTFGSGTRLTVV.

This chain uses TRBV30 with TRBJ1-5, with 7 nucleotides matching TRBD1. The junction had 8 bases not matched to a gene; V was cut back by 4 bases and J by 2 bases. This CDR3 is built from 15 residues. Germline V CDR1 and CDR2: GTSNPN, SVGIG (reference sequence). CDR3 loop: CAWKKHGQGNQPQHF. The CDR3 DNA reads as TGTGCCTGGAAGAAGCACGGACAGGGCAATCAGCCCCAGCATTTT.

The V and J genes are TRBV5-1 and TRBJ1-2; no clear D gene. The V end was cut by 5 bases, the J end by 2 bases, with 13 bases between. The CDR3 spans 14 residues. Germline assignment: CDR1 SGHRS and CDR2 YFSETQ. In nucleotides, the CDR3 is TGCGCCAGCAGACCACAGTATCTGAACTATGGCTACACCTTC. Its protein product is CASRPQYLNYGYTF.

CDR3 region: CAISEVRNQPQHF. CDR3 nucleotides: TGTGCCATCAGTGAAGTCCGCAATCAGCCCCAGCATTTT. This rearrangement joins TRBV10-3 to TRBJ1-5, with D unresolved. The CDR3 extends over 13 amino acids. Germline CDR1 and CDR2: ENHRY and SYGVKD. Between the trimmed V and J ends, which lost 3 bases and 2 bases, there was a span of 5 bases.

V usage is TRBV7-9 and J usage is TRBJ2-6; a possible D gene is TRBD2 (7 bases). The CDR3 totals 15 residues. Germline V gives CDR1 SEHNR, CDR2 FQNEAQ (reference sequence). Trimming took off 7 bases at V and 2 bases at J, with 12 bases between the two ends. The DNA of the CDR3 is TGTGCCAGCAACCGGGGGGCGGCTGGGGCCAACGTCCTGACTTTC. The encoded protein is CASNRGAAGANVLTF.

CDR3 in amino acids: CSARDQRRRQSQYF. The CDR3 coding sequence is TGCAGTGCTAGAGATCAGCGGAGAAGGCAATCGCAGTATTTT. The chain links TRBV20-1 to TRBJ2-3; maybe TRBD2 (5 bases). The CDR3 length is 14 residues. The ends were cut back, 0 bases at V and 10 bases at J, with 17 bases in the middle. Looked up from germline, CDR1 is DFQATT and CDR2 is SNEGSKA (reference sequence).

The rearrangement uses TRBV20-1 and TRBJ2-3; tentatively, D is TRBD2 (7 bases). V lost 0 bases, J lost 2 bases, and 12 bases lay in between. Germline V gene lookup returns CDR1 DFQATT and CDR2 SNEGSKA (reference sequence). The CDR3 sequence is 15 residues long. CDR3 bases: TGCAGTGCTAGAGATCCGGGGGGCTACACAGATACGCAGTATTTT. Translated: CSARDPGGYTDTQYF.

This clonotype was seen once. V usage is TRBV10-3 and J usage is TRBJ2-5; the D call may be TRBD1 or TRBD2 (5 bases each). Germline V gives CDR1 ENHRY, CDR2 SYGVKD. The CDR3 loop spans 19 amino acids. V was trimmed by 0 bases and J by 2 bases, leaving 22 bases between them. The CDR3 bases are TGTGCCATCAGTGAGTCGGTTTGGGACGATATGAGGTGGCAAGAGACCCAGTACTTC. Its protein is CAISESVWDDMRWQETQYF.

The chain couples TRBV29-1 to TRBJ1-1; 10 nucleotides match TRBD1. Per germline, CDR1 SQVTM and CDR2 ANQGSEA. The V segment lost 6 bases and the J segment 4 bases; nucleotides outside the gene matches: 8. The CDR3 has 14 amino acids. The CDR3 bases are TGCAGCGTCCCTCCCAGGACAGGGGGCACTGAAGCTTTCTTT. Translating gives CSVPPRTGGTEAFF.

This sequence joins TRBV29-1 and TRBJ2-1; a weak D match, TRBD1 (6 bases). The CDR3 is 17 residues long. Trimming took 8 bases from V and 8 from J, leaving 31 bases between them. The germline V gene has CDR1 SQVTM and CDR2 ANQGSEA. The CDR3 DNA follows: TGCAGCTCCCGAGCTGCGACTGGGGACAAAAGTATTTATGAGCAGTTCTTC. Its protein is CSSRAATGDKSIYEQFF.

The gene calls are TRBV20-1 and TRBJ2-5; D may be TRBD1 (5 bases). Germline V gives CDR1 DFQATT, CDR2 SNEGSKA (reference sequence). The CDR3 is 12 residues long. The DNA of the CDR3 is TGCAGGGCAGGGAAGGCTCAAGAGACCCAGTACTTC. It translates to CRAGKAQETQYF.

Here the CDR3 DNA reads TGCGCCAGCAGCTACGTCGTGAGTCCCACTGAAGCTTTCTTT. This codes for CASSYVVSPTEAFF. The chain is built from TRBV5-1 and TRBJ1-1; D is ambiguous. This CDR3 has 14 residues. V was cut by 3 bases and J by 4 bases, with 13 bases left in between. CDR1 is SGHRS, CDR2 YFSETQ, per germline.

The chain recombines TRBV15 with TRBJ2-2; D may be TRBD1 or TRBD2 (5 bases each). CDR1 and CDR2 from the germline V gene are LNHNV and YYDKDF (reference sequence). The V end was cut by 1 base, the J end by 7 bases, with 16 bases between. This CDR3 is built from 16 residues. CDR3 sequence reads: CATSRGPGRNFGELFF. The CDR3 nucleotides are TGTGCCACCAGCAGAGGTCCGGGGCGGAACTTCGGGGAGCTGTTTTTT.

The CDR3 sequence is CSARDPRTGVSDTQYF. For the CDR3, the DNA is TGCAGTGCTAGAGATCCACGGACAGGGGTTTCGGATACGCAGTATTTT. The rearrangement links TRBV20-1 to TRBJ2-3; 9 bases align to TRBD1. The V gene's germline CDR1 is DFQATT and CDR2 SNEGSKA (reference sequence). This CDR3 comprises 16 residues. The J segment lost 6 bases and the V segment lost 0 bases, leaving 10 bases of the junction unmatched.

This clonotype was recorded only once. The chain joins TRBV6-5 to TRBJ2-7; D remains unclear. CDR1 MNHEY and CDR2 SVGAGI come from the germline V gene. Trimming took off 11 bases at V and 3 bases at J, with 17 bases between the two ends. This CDR3 is built from 13 residues. The CDR3 region has the DNA TGTGCCTCAACACCTGACGGACGCTACGAGCAGTACTTC. This translates into CASTPDGRYEQYF.

The chain combines TRBV12-3 or TRBV12-4 with TRBJ1-5; D remains unclear. The CDR3 covers 14 residues. V was trimmed by 2 bases and J by 7 bases, leaving 12 bases between them. Here the CDR3 reads CASSLSQAWQPQHF. The CDR3 DNA reads TGTGCCAGCAGTTTATCTCAGGCCTGGCAGCCCCAGCATTTT.

The chain uses TRBV12-3 or TRBV12-4 and TRBJ2-5, with D possibly being TRBD1 (7 bases). The CDR3 sequence is 14 residues long. V gave up 5 bases and J gave up 5 bases, with 15 bases separating them. CDR3 nucleotides: TGTGCCAGCAGTCAACAGGGGCTAGCGGAGACCCAGTACTTC. It is translated as CASSQQGLAETQYF.

V usage is TRBV6-2 or TRBV6-3 and J usage is TRBJ2-7, with D unresolved. The germline CDR1 and CDR2 sequences are MNHEY and SVGEGT. Deletions cut 6 bases from V and 3 bases from J, with 15 bases between. This CDR3 spans 14 amino acids. CDR3 nucleotides: TGTGCCAGCAGCCTGTGGGGTGGAAACTACGAGCAGTACTTC. It yields the protein CASSLWGGNYEQYF.

The chain uses TRBV29-1 and TRBJ2-1; D might be TRBD1 (6 bases). Per germline, CDR1 SQVTM and CDR2 ANQGSEA. CDR3 size: 14 residues. Trimming stripped 6 bases from V and 3 bases from J, with 15 bases between. In DNA form, the CDR3 reads TGCAGCGTGGAAACACAGGGATACTACAATGAGCAGTTCTTC. This encodes CSVETQGYYNEQFF.

The CDR3: CASSQVPGDETQYF. CDR3 DNA: TGCGCCAGCAGCCAAGTCCCAGGGGATGAGACCCAGTACTTC. V and J are TRBV4-1 and TRBJ2-5; tentative D call: TRBD1 (6 bases). This CDR3 comprises 14 residues. V lost 1 base to trimming and J lost 5 bases, with 11 bases between them. Germline V gene sequence: CDR1 MGHRA, CDR2 YSYEKL.

The genes are TRBV6-5 and TRBJ2-6; no clear D. Trimming stripped 6 bases from V and 0 bases from J, with 9 bases between. This CDR3 spans 15 amino acids. The V gene's germline CDR1 is MNHEY and CDR2 SVGAGI. CDR3 coding DNA: TGTGCCAGCAGCCTGATGGCCTCTGGGGCCAACGTCCTGACTTTC. This gives the protein CASSLMASGANVLTF.